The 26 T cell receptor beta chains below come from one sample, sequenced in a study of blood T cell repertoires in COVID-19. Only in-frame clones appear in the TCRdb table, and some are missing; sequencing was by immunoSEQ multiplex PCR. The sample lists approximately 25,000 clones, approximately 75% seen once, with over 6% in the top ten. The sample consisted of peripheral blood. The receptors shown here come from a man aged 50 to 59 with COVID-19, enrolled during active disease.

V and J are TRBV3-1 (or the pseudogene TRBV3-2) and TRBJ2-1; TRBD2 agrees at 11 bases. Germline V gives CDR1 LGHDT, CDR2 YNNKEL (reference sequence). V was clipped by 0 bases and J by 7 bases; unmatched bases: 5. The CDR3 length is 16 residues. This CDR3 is CASSQDRLAGINEQFF. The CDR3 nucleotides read TGTGCCAGCAGCCAAGACCGACTAGCGGGAATTAATGAGCAGTTCTTC.

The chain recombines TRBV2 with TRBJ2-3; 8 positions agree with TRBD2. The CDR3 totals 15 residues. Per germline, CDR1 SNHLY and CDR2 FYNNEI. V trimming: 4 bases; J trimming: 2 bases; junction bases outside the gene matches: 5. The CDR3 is CASSGPLADTDTQYF. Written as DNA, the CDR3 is TGTGCCAGCAGTGGGCCACTAGCGGACACAGATACGCAGTATTTT.

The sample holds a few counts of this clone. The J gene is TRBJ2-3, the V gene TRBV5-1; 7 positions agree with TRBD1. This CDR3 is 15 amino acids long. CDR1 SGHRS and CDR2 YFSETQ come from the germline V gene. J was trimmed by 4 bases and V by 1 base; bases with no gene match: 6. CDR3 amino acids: CASSLRQGLADTQYF. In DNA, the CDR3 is TGCGCCAGCAGCTTGAGACAGGGCCTAGCAGATACGCAGTATTTT.

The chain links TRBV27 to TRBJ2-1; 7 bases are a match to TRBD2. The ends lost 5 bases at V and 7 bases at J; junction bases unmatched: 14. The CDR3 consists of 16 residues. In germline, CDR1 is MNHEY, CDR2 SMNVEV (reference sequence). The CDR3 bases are TGTGCCAGCAGTAGCCGGTTCGCGGGAGTTTTTAATGAGCAGTTCTTC. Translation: CASSSRFAGVFNEQFF.

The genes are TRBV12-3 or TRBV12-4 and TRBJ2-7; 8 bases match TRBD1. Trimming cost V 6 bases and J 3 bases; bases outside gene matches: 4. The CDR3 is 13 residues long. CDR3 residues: CASSPGQGYEQYF. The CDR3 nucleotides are TGTGCCAGCAGCCCTGGACAGGGCTACGAGCAGTACTTC.

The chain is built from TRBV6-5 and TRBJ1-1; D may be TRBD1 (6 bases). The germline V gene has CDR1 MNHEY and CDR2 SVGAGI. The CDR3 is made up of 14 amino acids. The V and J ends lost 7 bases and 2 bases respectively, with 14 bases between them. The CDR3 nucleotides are TGTGCCAGCATCCAGACAGGACTTAACACTGAAGCTTTCTTT. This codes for CASIQTGLNTEAFF.

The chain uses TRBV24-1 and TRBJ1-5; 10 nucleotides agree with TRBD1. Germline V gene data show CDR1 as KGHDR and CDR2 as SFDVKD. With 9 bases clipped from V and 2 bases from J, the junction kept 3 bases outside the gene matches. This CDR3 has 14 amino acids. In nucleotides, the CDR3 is TGTGCCACCTCCGGGACAGGGGGCAATCAGCCCCAGCATTTT. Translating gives CATSGTGGNQPQHF.

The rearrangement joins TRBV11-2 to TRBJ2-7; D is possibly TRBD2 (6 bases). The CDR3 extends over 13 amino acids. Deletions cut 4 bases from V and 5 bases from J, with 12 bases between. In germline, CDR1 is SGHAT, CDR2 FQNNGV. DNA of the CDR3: TGTGCCAGCAGCTCCCGCGGGGTCCACGAGCAGTACTTC. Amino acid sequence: CASSSRGVHEQYF.

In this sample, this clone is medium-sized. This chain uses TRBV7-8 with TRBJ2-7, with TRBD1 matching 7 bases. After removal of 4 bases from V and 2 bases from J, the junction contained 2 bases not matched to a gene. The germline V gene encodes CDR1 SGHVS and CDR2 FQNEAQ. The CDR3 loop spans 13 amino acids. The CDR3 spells CASSWGQTYEQYF. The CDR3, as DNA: TGTGCCAGCAGCTGGGGACAGACCTACGAGCAGTACTTC.

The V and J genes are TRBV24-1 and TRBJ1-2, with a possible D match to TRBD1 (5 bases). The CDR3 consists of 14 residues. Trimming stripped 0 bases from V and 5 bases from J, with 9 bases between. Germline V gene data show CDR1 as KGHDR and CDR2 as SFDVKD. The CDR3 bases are TGTGCCACCAGTGATTTGGGCAGGGAATATGGCTACACCTTC. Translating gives CATSDLGREYGYTF.

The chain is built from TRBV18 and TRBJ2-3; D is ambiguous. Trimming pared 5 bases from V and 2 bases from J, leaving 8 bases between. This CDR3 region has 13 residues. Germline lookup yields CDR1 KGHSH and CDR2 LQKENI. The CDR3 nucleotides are TGTGCCAGCTCATCTTCCTTCACAGATACGCAGTATTTT. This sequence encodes CASSSSFTDTQYF.

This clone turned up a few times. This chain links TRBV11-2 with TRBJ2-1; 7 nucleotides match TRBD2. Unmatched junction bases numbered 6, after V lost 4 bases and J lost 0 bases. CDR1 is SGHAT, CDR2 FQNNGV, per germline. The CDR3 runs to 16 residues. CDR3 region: CASSSQRGRSYNEQFF. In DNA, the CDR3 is TGTGCCAGCAGCTCGCAGCGGGGTCGCTCCTACAATGAGCAGTTCTTC.

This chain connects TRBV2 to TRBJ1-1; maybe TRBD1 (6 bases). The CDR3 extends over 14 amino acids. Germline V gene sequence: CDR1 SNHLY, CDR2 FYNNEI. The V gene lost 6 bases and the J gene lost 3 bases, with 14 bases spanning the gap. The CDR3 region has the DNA TGTGCCAGCAGATACAGGGAGTTGGACACTGAAGCTTTCTTT. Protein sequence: CASRYRELDTEAFF.

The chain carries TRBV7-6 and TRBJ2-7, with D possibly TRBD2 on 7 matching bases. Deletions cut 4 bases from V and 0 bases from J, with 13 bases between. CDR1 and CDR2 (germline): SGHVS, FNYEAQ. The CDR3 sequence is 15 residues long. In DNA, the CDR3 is TGTGCCAGCAGCTCTAGGGGGGGTAACTCCTACGAGCAGTACTTC. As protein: CASSSRGGNSYEQYF.

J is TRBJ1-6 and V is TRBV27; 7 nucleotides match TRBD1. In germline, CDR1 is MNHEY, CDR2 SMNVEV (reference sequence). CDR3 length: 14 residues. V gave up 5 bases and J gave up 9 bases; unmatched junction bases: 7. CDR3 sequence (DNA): TGTGCCAGCAGTCCCAGACAGGGTATTTCACCCCTCCACTTT. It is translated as CASSPRQGISPLHF.

CDR3 sequence: CASSLGLGSGVETQYF. CDR3 DNA sequence: TGTGCCAGCAGCTTAGGACTAGGTAGCGGGGTTGAGACCCAGTACTTC. The V gene is TRBV11-2, the J gene TRBJ2-5; 8 bases fit TRBD2. The V and J ends lost 1 base and 5 bases, in that order; junction bases with no gene match: 9. The CDR3 runs to 16 residues. The germline CDR1 and CDR2 sequences are SGHAT and FQNNGV. Combining the CDR3 with reference TRBV11-2 and TRBJ2-5 gives the whole variable domain EAGVAQSPRYKIIEKRQSVAFWCNPISGHATLYWYQQILGQGPKLLIQFQNNGVVDDSQLPKDRFSAERLKGVDSTLKIQPAKLEDSAVYLCASSLGLGSGVETQYFGPGTRLLVL.

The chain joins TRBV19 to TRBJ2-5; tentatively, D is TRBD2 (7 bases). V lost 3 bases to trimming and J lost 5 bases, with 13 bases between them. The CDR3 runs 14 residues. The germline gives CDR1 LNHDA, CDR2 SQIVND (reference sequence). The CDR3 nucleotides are TGTGCCAGTAGTATGGTCGGGGGGCAGGAGACCCAGTACTTC. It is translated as CASSMVGGQETQYF.

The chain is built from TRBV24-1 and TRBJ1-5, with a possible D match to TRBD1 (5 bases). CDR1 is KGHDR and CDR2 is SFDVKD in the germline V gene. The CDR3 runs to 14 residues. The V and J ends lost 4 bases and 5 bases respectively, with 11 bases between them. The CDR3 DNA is TGTGCCACCAGTGACGAGCGGGGGGATCAGCCCCAGCATTTT. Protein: CATSDERGDQPQHF.

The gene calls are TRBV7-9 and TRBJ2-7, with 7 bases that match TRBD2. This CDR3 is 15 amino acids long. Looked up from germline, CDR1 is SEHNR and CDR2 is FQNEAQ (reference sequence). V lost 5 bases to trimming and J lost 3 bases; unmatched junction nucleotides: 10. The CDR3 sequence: CASSPLGGRIYEQYF. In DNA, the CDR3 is TGTGCCAGCAGCCCACTCGGGGGGAGGATCTACGAGCAGTACTTC.

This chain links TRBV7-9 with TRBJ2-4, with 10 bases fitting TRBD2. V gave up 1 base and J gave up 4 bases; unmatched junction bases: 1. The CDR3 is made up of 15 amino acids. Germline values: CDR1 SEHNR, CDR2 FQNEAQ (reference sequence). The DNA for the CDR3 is TGTGCCAGCAGCTTAGAGACTAGCGGGAAAAACATTCAGTACTTC. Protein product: CASSLETSGKNIQYF.

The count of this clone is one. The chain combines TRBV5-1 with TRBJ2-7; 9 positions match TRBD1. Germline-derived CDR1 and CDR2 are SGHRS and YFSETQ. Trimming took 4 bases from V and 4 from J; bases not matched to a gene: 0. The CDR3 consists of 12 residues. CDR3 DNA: TGCGCCAGCAGCGACAGGGGGTACGAGCAGTACTTC. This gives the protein CASSDRGYEQYF.

CDR3 bases: TGTGCCAGCAGCGTAGATTACAGTCTGTCGAATTCACCCCTCCACTTT. Protein product: CASSVDYSLSNSPLHF. The V call is TRBV9, the J call TRBJ1-6; D not certain. CDR1 and CDR2 from the germline V gene are SGDLS and YYNGEE. The CDR3 is 16 residues long. Trimming left V 0 bases short and J 7 bases short, with 14 bases between.

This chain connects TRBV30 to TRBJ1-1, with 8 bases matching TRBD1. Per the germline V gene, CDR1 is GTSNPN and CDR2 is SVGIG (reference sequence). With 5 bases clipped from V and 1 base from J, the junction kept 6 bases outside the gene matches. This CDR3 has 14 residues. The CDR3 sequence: CAWGWTGRNTEAFF. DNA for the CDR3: TGTGCCTGGGGGTGGACAGGGAGGAACACTGAAGCTTTCTTT. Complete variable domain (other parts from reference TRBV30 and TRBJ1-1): SQTIHQWPATLVQPVGSPLSLECTVEGTSNPNLYWYRQAAGRGLQLLFYSVGIGQISSEVPQNLSASRPQDRQFILSSKKLLLSDSGFYLCAWGWTGRNTEAFFGQGTRLTVV.

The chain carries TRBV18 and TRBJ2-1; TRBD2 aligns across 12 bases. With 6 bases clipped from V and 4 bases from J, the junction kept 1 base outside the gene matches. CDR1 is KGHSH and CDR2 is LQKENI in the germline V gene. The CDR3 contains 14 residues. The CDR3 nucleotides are TGTGCCAGCTCCACTAGCGGGGGGTACAATGAGCAGTTCTTC. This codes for CASSTSGGYNEQFF.

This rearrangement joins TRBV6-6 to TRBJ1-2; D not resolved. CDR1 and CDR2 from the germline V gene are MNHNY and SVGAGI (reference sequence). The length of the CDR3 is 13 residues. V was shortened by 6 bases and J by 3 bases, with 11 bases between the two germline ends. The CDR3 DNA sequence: TGTGCCAGCAGCTACGACGGAGACTATGGCTACACCTTC. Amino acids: CASSYDGDYGYTF.

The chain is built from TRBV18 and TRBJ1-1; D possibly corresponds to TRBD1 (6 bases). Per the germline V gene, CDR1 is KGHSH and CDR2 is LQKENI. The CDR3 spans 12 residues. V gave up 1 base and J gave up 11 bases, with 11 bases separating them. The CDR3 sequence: CASSPQSGDAFF. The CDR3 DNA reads TGTGCCAGCTCACCACAATCAGGGGATGCTTTCTTT.